Listed below are T cell receptor beta chains from one sample, sequenced in a study of Tregs in tolerant kidney transplant recipients. The protocol was immunoSEQ multiplex PCR, while the TCRdb copy is restricted to in-frame clones and leaves out a portion. The sample consists of approximately 30,000 clones, over 75% of them appearing once. For these TCRs, the target antigens are not known. The sequenced material came from Tregs from blood cultured with allogeneic cells. The receptors shown here come from a human donor in good health. Each CDR3 is given with its conserved first and last residue. D genes are given only for firm matches. Only some rows state a clone size, as once, few, many or a class for expanded clones.

j_gene	abundance	v_gene	d_gene	CDR3aa	CDR3nt
TRBJ2-7	NA	TRBV11-2	NA	CASSPRRYEQYF	TGTGCCAGCAGCCCCCGACGCTACGAGCAGTACTTC
TRBJ2-2	NA	TRBV10-1	TRBD2	CASSETLTGLAGTTGELFF	TGCGCCAGCAGTGAGACCCTAACTGGACTAGCGGGGACCACCGGGGAGCTGTTTTTT
TRBJ2-2	NA	TRBV19	NA	CASSIEGFTGELFF	TGTGCCAGTAGTATAGAGGGGTTCACCGGGGAGCTGTTTTTT
TRBJ1-1	NA	TRBV2	TRBD1	CASQQGRDTEAFF	TGTGCCAGCCAACAGGGGAGGGACACTGAAGCTTTCTTT
TRBJ1-1	NA	TRBV30	TRBD1	CAWRGQPNTEAFF	TGTGCCTGGAGGGGACAGCCGAACACTGAAGCTTTCTTT
TRBJ2-3	NA	TRBV10-3	TRBD2	CAISNLAGFTDTQYF	TGTGCCATCAGCAACCTAGCGGGATTCACAGATACGCAGTATTTT
TRBJ1-1	NA	TRBV7-9	NA	CASSLETGLGTFF	TGTGCCAGCAGCTTAGAGACCGGGCTGGGAACTTTCTTT
TRBJ1-1	NA	TRBV19	TRBD1	CASSMGTATEAFF	TGTGCCAGTAGTATGGGGACAGCAACTGAAGCTTTCTTT
TRBJ1-6	NA	TRBV25-1	TRBD1	CASSDGTGLNSPLHF	TGTGCCAGCAGTGATGGGACAGGCCTTAATTCACCCCTCCACTTT
TRBJ1-2	NA	TRBV4-1	TRBD1	CASSQRQGQGGYTF	TGCGCCAGCAGCCAAAGACAGGGGCAAGGTGGCTACACCTTC
TRBJ2-7	medium-sized	TRBV20-1	NA	CSARGVYEQYF	TGCAGTGCTAGAGGCGTTTACGAGCAGTACTTC
TRBJ2-7	once	TRBV10-1	NA	CASSEGWQASYEQYF	TGCGCCAGCAGTGAGGGTTGGCAGGCCTCCTACGAGCAGTACTTC
TRBJ2-7	NA	TRBV5-1	NA	CASSLATGEQYF	TGCGCCAGCAGCTTGGCCACGGGCGAGCAGTACTTC
TRBJ1-2	few	TRBV27	NA	CASSPAQYPRASTF	TGTGCCAGCAGTCCAGCACAATATCCGCGTGCGAGCACCTTC
TRBJ2-7	NA	TRBV7-2	TRBD1	CASSPGQGLYEQYF	TGTGCCAGCAGCCCTGGACAGGGCCTATACGAGCAGTACTTC
TRBJ2-5	NA	TRBV7-2	NA	CASSPRGGTISETQYF	TGTGCCAGCAGCCCCCGTGGGGGAACGATTTCAGAGACCCAGTACTTC
TRBJ2-5	few	TRBV10-2	NA	CASSNSMGETQYF	TGCGCCAGCAGCAACTCAATGGGGGAGACCCAGTACTTC
TRBJ1-5	NA	TRBV2	NA	CASEGGGQPQHF	TGTGCCAGCGAAGGGGGAGGCCAGCCCCAGCATTTT
TRBJ1-2	NA	TRBV7-9	NA	CASDGGGGSYGYTF	TGTGCCAGCGATGGGGGCGGAGGTAGCTATGGCTACACCTTC
TRBJ2-5	NA	TRBV4-3	TRBD1	CASSRIRDRLQETQYF	TGCGCCAGCAGCCGCATCCGGGACAGGCTTCAAGAGACCCAGTACTTC
TRBJ2-7	few	TRBV5-1	NA	CASSLGREYEQYF	TGCGCCAGCAGCTTGGGACGGGAGTACGAGCAGTACTTC
TRBJ2-1	NA	TRBV5-1	NA	CASSFGLPNNEQFF	TGCGCCAGCAGCTTCGGACTTCCTAACAATGAGCAGTTCTTC
TRBJ1-1	NA	TRBV18	NA	CASSPLRGRNTEAFF	TGTGCCAGCTCACCACTTCGGGGGCGGAACACTGAAGCTTTCTTT
TRBJ2-1	NA	TRBV10-3	NA	CAISARGEQFF	TGTGCCATCAGTGCACGAGGTGAGCAGTTCTTC
TRBJ1-1	NA	TRBV27	NA	CASGIIAGHLEAFF	TGTGCCAGCGGAATCATCGCGGGACACCTTGAAGCTTTCTTT
TRBJ1-4	NA	TRBV7-2	TRBD1	CASSFRGQGDEKLFF	TGTGCCAGCAGCTTTCGGGGACAGGGAGATGAAAAACTGTTTTTT
TRBJ2-7	NA	TRBV19	TRBD1	CASKGTGATYEQYF	TGTGCCAGTAAGGGGACAGGGGCCACCTACGAGCAGTACTTC
TRBJ2-1	NA	TRBV5-1	NA	CASSLGLNNEQFF	TGCGCCAGCAGCTTGGGCCTTAACAATGAGCAGTTCTTC
TRBJ2-3	NA	TRBV7-9	TRBD2	CASRPTRGLVRDTQYF	TGTGCCAGCAGGCCCACAAGGGGACTAGTACGAGATACGCAGTATTTT
TRBJ1-6	NA	TRBV19	NA	CASSISTQINNSPLHF	TGTGCCAGTAGTATCTCCACACAGATTAATAATTCACCCCTCCACTTT
TRBJ1-1	few	TRBV2	NA	CASSEVWNTEAFF	TGTGCCAGCAGTGAGGTCTGGAACACTGAAGCTTTCTTT
TRBJ2-4	NA	TRBV28	TRBD1	CASSSLGTGGENIQYF	TGTGCCAGCAGTTCCCTCGGGACAGGGGGCGAAAACATTCAGTACTTC
TRBJ2-7	NA	TRBV25-1	TRBD1	CATTATTGQYEQYF	TGTGCCACCACGGCGACGACAGGGCAATACGAGCAGTACTTC
TRBJ1-1	once	TRBV7-8	TRBD1	CASSLPVGDRGLAEAFF	TGTGCCAGCAGCTTACCCGTAGGGGACAGGGGGTTGGCTGAAGCTTTCTTT
TRBJ1-1	NA	TRBV6-5	NA	CASRAVMNTEAFF	TGTGCCAGCAGGGCGGTTATGAACACTGAAGCTTTCTTT
TRBJ2-7	NA	TRBV5-1	TRBD1	CASGGFDRGNYEQYF	TGCGCCAGCGGCGGTTTTGACAGGGGCAACTACGAGCAGTACTTC
TRBJ2-7	NA	TRBV11-2	NA	CASSDDGWGRGPSYEQYF	TGTGCCAGCAGCGACGACGGTTGGGGAAGGGGACCCTCCTACGAGCAGTACTTC
TRBJ2-1	NA	TRBV19	TRBD2	CASKAGSAGARNEQFF	TGTGCCAGTAAAGCCGGATCAGCGGGAGCGCGGAATGAGCAGTTCTTC
TRBJ1-5	once	TRBV30	NA	CAWSVLGALAQPQHF	TGTGCCTGGAGTGTATTAGGGGCGTTGGCTCAGCCCCAGCATTTT
TRBJ2-3	NA	TRBV19	NA	CASSAWEGVDTQYF	TGTGCCAGTAGTGCGTGGGAAGGTGTAGATACGCAGTATTTT
TRBJ1-4	NA	TRBV2	NA	CASLMSPAYEKLFF	TGTGCCAGCTTGATGTCCCCAGCGTATGAAAAACTGTTTTTT
TRBJ1-1	NA	TRBV10-3	NA	CAIREPQNTEAFF	TGTGCCATCAGAGAACCTCAAAACACTGAAGCTTTCTTT
TRBJ1-5	NA	TRBV7-2	TRBD1	CASTQTGANNQPQHF	TGTGCCAGCACCCAGACAGGGGCAAACAATCAGCCCCAGCATTTT
TRBJ1-4	NA	TRBV4-3	NA	CASSQGQGTNEKLFF	TGCGCCAGCAGCCAAGGCCAGGGTACTAATGAAAAACTGTTTTTT
TRBJ2-1	NA	TRBV28	TRBD2	CAIGLAGGQQFF	TGTGCCATCGGACTAGCGGGGGGGCAGCAGTTCTTC
TRBJ1-1	NA	TRBV29-1	TRBD1	CSVGQGEAFF	TGCAGCGTCGGACAGGGTGAAGCTTTCTTT
TRBJ2-5	NA	TRBV5-1	TRBD2	CASSPREGVSQYF	TGCGCCAGCAGTCCCCGGGAGGGGGTGTCCCAGTACTTC
TRBJ1-2	NA	TRBV7-2	NA	CASSLSPQLGGYGYTF	TGTGCCAGCAGCTTATCCCCTCAATTAGGGGGATATGGCTACACCTTC
TRBJ1-1	NA	TRBV27	NA	CASSLSNSWGNTEAFF	TGTGCCAGCAGTTTATCGAACAGCTGGGGGAACACTGAAGCTTTCTTT
TRBJ1-1	NA	TRBV2	NA	CASIVAHTEAFF	TGTGCCAGCATCGTGGCCCACACTGAAGCTTTCTTT
TRBJ2-5	medium-sized	TRBV29-1	NA	CSAGNSETQYF	TGCAGCGCCGGGAACTCGGAGACCCAGTACTTC
TRBJ1-2	NA	TRBV7-2	NA	CASSLKAGSIYGYTF	TGTGCCAGCAGCTTAAAGGCGGGATCCATCTATGGCTACACCTTC
TRBJ2-1	NA	TRBV5-1	NA	CASSLPGSSYNEQFF	TGCGCCAGCAGCTTGCCGGGGAGCTCCTACAATGAGCAGTTCTTC